This T cell receptor beta chain appears in the sequencing data of a study of human T cells and chemical hapten exposure. Noted time point: patch test 3, about 24 weeks after DPC sensitization. As to treatment: therapeutic diphenylcyclopropenone sensitization with weekly scalp DPC. TCRdb redid the calling of the RACE reads with MiXCR, one entry per CDR3 protein. The sample lists some 110,000 distinct CDR3 sequences; less than 35% were seen once. The sequence came from a man aged 40-49 years with alopecia areata. Some clones in this sample may be carry-over from other donors' samples. Sequenced here: whole blood, sampled in connection with sensitization to the hapten diphenylcyclopropenone (DPC).

As DNA, the CDR3 is TGTGCCAGCAGTCACGGTTTGAACACTGAAGCTTTCTTT. Translating gives CASSHGLNTEAFF. The chain uses TRBV12-3 or TRBV12-4 and TRBJ1-1; D is undetermined. This CDR3 spans 13 amino acids. Trimming removed 5 bases from V and 0 bases from J, with 7 bases in between.